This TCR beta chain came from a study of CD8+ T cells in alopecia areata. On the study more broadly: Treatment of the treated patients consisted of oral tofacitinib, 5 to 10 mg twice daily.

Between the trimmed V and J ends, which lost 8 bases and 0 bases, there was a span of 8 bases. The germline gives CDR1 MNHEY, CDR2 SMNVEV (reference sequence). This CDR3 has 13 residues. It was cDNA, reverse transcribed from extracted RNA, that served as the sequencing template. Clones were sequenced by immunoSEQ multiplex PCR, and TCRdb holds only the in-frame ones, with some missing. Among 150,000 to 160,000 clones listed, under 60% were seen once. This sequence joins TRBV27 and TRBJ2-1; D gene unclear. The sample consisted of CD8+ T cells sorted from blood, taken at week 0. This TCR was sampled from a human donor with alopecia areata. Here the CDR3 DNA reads TGTGCCAGCCGACCGAGCTCCTACAATGAGCAGTTCTTC. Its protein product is CASRPSSYNEQFF.